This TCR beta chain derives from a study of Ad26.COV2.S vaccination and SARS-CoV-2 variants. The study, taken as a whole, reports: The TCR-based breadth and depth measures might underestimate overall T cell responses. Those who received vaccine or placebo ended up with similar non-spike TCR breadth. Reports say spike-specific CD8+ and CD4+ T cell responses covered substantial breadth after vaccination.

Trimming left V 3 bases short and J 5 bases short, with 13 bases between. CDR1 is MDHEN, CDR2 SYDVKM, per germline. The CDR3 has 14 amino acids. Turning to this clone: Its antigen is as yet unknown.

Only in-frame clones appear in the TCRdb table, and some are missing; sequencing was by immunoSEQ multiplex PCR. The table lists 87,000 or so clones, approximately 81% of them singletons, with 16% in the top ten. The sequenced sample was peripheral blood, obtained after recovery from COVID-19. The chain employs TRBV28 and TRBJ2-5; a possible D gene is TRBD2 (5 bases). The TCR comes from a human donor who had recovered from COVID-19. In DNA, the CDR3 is TGTGCCAGCAGTTTCGGATGGTCGGGGGAGACCCAGTACTTC. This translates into CASSFGWSGETQYF.